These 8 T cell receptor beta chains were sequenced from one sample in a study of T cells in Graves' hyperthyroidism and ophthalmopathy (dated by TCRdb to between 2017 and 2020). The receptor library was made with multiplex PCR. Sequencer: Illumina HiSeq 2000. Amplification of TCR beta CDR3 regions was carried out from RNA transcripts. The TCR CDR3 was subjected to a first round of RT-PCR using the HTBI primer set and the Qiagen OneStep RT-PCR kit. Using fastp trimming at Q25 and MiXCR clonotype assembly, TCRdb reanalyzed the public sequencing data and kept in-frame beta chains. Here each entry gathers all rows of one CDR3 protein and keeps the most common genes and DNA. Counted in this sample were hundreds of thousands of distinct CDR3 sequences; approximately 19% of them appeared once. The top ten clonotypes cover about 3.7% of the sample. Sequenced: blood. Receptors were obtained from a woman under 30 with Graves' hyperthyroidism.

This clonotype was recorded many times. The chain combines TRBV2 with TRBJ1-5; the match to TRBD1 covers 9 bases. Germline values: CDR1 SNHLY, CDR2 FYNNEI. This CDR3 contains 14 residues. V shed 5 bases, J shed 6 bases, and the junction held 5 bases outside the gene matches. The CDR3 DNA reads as TGTGCCAGCAGTCGGACAGGGGTAAGTCAGCCCCAGCATTTT. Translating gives CASSRTGVSQPQHF.

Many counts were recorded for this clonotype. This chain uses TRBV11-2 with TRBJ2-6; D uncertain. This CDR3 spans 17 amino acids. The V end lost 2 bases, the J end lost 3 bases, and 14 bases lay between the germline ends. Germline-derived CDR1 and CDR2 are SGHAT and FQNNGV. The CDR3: CASSLWYMELGANVLTF. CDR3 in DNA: TGTGCCAGCAGCTTATGGTATATGGAGCTTGGGGCCAACGTCCTGACTTTC.

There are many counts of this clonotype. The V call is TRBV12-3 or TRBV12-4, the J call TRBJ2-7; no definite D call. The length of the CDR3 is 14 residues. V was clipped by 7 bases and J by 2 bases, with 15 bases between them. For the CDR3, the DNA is TGTGCCAGCACCACCCGGGTGGGAACCTACGAGCAGTACTTC. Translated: CASTTRVGTYEQYF.

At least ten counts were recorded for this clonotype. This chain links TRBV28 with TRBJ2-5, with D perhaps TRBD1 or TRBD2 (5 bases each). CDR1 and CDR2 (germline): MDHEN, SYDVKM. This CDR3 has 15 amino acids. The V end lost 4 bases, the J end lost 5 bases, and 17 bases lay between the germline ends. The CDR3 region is CASSSGSMGRETQYF. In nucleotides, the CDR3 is TGTGCCAGCAGTTCGGGCAGCATGGGACGGGAGACCCAGTACTTC.

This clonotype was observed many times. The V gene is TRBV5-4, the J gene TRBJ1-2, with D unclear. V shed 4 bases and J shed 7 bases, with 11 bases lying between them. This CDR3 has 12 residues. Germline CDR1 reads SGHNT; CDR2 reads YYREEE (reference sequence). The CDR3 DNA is TGTGCCAGCAGCCCGGGGTTAGGTGGCTACACCTTC. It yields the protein CASSPGLGGYTF.

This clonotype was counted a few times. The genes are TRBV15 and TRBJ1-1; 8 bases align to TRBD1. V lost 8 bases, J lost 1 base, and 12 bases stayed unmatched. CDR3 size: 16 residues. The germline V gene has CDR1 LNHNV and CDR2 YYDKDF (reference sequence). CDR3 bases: TGTGCCACCTTGAGTACCGGGACAGGTAGGAACACTGAAGCTTTCTTT. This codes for CATLSTGTGRNTEAFF.

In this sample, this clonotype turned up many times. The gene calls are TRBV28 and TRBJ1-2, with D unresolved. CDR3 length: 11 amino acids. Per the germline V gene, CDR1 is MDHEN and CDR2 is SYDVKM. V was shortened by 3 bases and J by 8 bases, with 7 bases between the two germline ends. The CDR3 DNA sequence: TGTGCCAGCAGTTTCAGGAGCGGCTACACCTTC. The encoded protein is CASSFRSGYTF.

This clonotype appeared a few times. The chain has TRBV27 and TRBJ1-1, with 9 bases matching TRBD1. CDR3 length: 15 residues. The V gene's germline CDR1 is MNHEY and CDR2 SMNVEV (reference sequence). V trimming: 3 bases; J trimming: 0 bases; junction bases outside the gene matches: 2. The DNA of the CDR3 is TGTGCCAGCAGTTTCAGGACAGGGGTGAACACTGAAGCTTTCTTT. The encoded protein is CASSFRTGVNTEAFF.